The clone carrying this T cell receptor (beta chain) showed up just a few times. Its cognate antigen is unknown. Both iRepertoire HTBI primers and Arm-PCR of CDR3 regions were used to build the TCR beta libraries. MiXCR, run by TCRdb on the multiplex PCR reads, gives a single entry per CDR3 protein. Among about 620,000 distinct CDR3 sequences, about 15% were seen once, and the ten largest hold 15% to 20%. These data are taken from a study of regulatory T cells in long-lasting Graves disease. About the research overall: Graves' patients with a new diagnosis had received antithyroid drugs under 3 months. General study points: Exclusively peripheral blood, rather than thyroid tissue, was studied.

Time point described: newly diagnosed GD, antithyroid drugs for less than 3 months. Preparation of the TCR library used RNA extracted from PBMCs. A volume of approximately 10 milliliters of peripheral blood was collected in EDTA tubes. J was trimmed by 5 bases and V by 5 bases; bases with no gene match: 9. The CDR3 contains 17 residues. Germline values: CDR1 MNHEY, CDR2 SVGEGT. A further study also used this sample, focusing on T cells in Graves' hyperthyroidism and ophthalmopathy. That publication notes: The TCR CDR3 was amplified in a first-round RT-PCR using the HTBI primer set.

Sequenced material: peripheral blood mononuclear cells (PBMCs), taken at new diagnosis, from a patient treated with antithyroid drugs. The rearrangement joins TRBV6-2 or TRBV6-3 to TRBJ2-3; 14 nucleotides align to TRBD2. The receptor's source is a woman aged 25 to 39 with Graves disease. CDR3 in DNA: TGTGCCAGCAGTCCCGGGACTAGCGGGAGCGGGGGAGATACGCAGTATTTT. Translation: CASSPGTSGSGGDTQYF.